Sequencing of this T cell receptor (beta chain) was carried out in a study of T-cell memory formation after mild COVID-19. The CDR3 totals 16 residues. Germline lookup yields CDR1 KGHSH and CDR2 LQKENI. The ends were cut back, 4 bases at V and 0 bases at J, with 14 bases in the middle. TCRdb passed the 5' RACE reads through MiXCR, listing each CDR3 protein once. The sample yields about 410,000 distinct CDR3 sequences, 20% to 30% seen once. The gene calls are TRBV18 and TRBJ2-3; D possibly corresponds to TRBD1 (5 bases). The TCR sequence derives from an adult woman who had mild COVID-19 (a few samples of this study predate the infection). Cell type and time point are not known. Sequencing input: PBMCs or a T cell subset sorted from them (not recorded which). As DNA, the CDR3 is TGTGCCAGCTCACAACGGACATGGGCGAGCACAGATACGCAGTATTTT. Its protein product is CASSQRTWASTDTQYF.